This is a list of T cell receptor beta chains from one sample in a study of human T cells and chemical hapten exposure. TCRdb re-analysed the RACE reads in MiXCR, keeping a single row per CDR3 protein. The sample shows around 57,000 distinct CDR3 sequences, 11% of them seen only once. The source material was whole blood, sampled in connection with sensitization to the hapten diphenylcyclopropenone (DPC). The receptors were gathered from a woman aged 40 to 50 with alopecia areata. Some clones in this sample may be carry-over from other donors' samples. CDR3s leave out the opening cysteine and the closing phenylalanine or tryptophan.

V gene: TRBV29-1
CDR3 protein: SVEDEGQPQETQY

V gene: TRBV29-1
CDR3 protein: SVGRGGPYNEQF

V gene: TRBV18
CDR3 protein: ASSPPGREGNQPQH

V gene: TRBV27
CDR3 protein: ASSSHDRDSPLH

V gene: TRBV7-2
CDR3 protein: ASSPGTYYNSPLH

V gene: TRBV5-4
CDR3 protein: ASRADGTDYEQY

V gene: TRBV5-5
CDR3 protein: ASSLEGAMGGSSYEQY

V gene: TRBV12-3/TRBV12-4
CDR3 protein: ASSLFGGTGGNTIY

V gene: TRBV10-2
CDR3 protein: ASSEIAGYT

V gene: TRBV20-1
CDR3 protein: SAPPVGGLAKNIQY

V gene: TRBV7-6
CDR3 protein: ASSLVGRPTYPYEQY

V gene: TRBV4-3
CDR3 protein: ASSQGSEQY

V gene: TRBV11-2
CDR3 protein: ASSLDRSGRFETQY

V gene: TRBV27
CDR3 protein: ASSLKGSGTEAF

V gene: TRBV20-1
CDR3 protein: SATDSYYQPQH

V gene: TRBV7-2
CDR3 protein: ASSFDVSSENTIY

V gene: TRBV5-5
CDR3 protein: ASSRQGQDTEAF

V gene: TRBV6-5
CDR3 protein: ASSPRAGVGSSPLH

V gene: TRBV18
CDR3 protein: ASSLDQSSYNEQF

V gene: TRBV2
CDR3 protein: ASRGSRSNTEAF

V gene: TRBV7-2
CDR3 protein: ASSSLTLPYQPQH

V gene: TRBV7-8
CDR3 protein: ASSASRTEQY

V gene: TRBV6-5
CDR3 protein: ASSPRPAGGNIQY

V gene: TRBV19
CDR3 protein: ASSPRGRSYEQY

V gene: TRBV12-3/TRBV12-4
CDR3 protein: ASRSHGGAGQPQH

V gene: TRBV7-2
CDR3 protein: ASSLGNSQPQH

V gene: TRBV7-9
CDR3 protein: ASSLRRDGNEQF

V gene: TRBV7-8
CDR3 protein: ASSLAGGKTNYGYT

V gene: TRBV7-3
CDR3 protein: ASSLIPGSYNEQF

V gene: TRBV27
CDR3 protein: ATGTGDNSPLH

V gene: TRBV4-3
CDR3 protein: ASNKGGPSGPGSYNEQF

V gene: TRBV5-1
CDR3 protein: ASSLIGRGTYNEQF

V gene: TRBV3-1
CDR3 protein: ASSQGLSGIMETQY

V gene: TRBV27
CDR3 protein: ASVREASGQPQH

V gene: TRBV20-1
CDR3 protein: SARRLAGSYNEQF

V gene: TRBV6-1
CDR3 protein: ASIRLAGILQETQY

V gene: TRBV7-2
CDR3 protein: AIGGVGESYNEQF

V gene: TRBV6-2/TRBV6-3
CDR3 protein: ASSYGTSGGNEQF

V gene: TRBV15
CDR3 protein: ATSRAGVQETQY

V gene: TRBV12-3/TRBV12-4
CDR3 protein: ASSLVRGDIQY

V gene: TRBV24-1
CDR3 protein: ATSAAGSSYNEQF

V gene: TRBV12-3/TRBV12-4
CDR3 protein: ASGEQGGTEAF

V gene: TRBV29-1
CDR3 protein: SVEKGAAKTQY

V gene: TRBV6-5
CDR3 protein: ASWVQSYGYT

V gene: TRBV12-3/TRBV12-4
CDR3 protein: ASTTISRVRESSYT

V gene: TRBV18
CDR3 protein: ASSRTSPMNTEAF